This entry is about one T cell receptor beta chain. This sample was included in a study of blood T cell repertoires in COVID-19. Looking at the study overall: Samples taken during acute and convalescent COVID-19 were collected in the United States, Italy and Spain. PBMCs, B-cell-depleted T cells, or T cells provided the cDNA or gDNA that made up the material.

The germline V and J ends were trimmed by 7 bases and 2 bases, with 18 bases remaining between them. In germline, CDR1 is LNHDA, CDR2 SQIVND (reference sequence). The length of the CDR3 is 16 residues. Clones were read by immunoSEQ multiplex PCR, and TCRdb kept only the in-frame ones, dropping some. The sample has about 240,000 clones; about 83% are singletons. The chain joins TRBV19 to TRBJ2-4; D unclear. The sample was peripheral blood. The receptor was derived from a human donor in a cohort sampled during active COVID-19. CDR3: CASTLWYKLPKNIQYF. The CDR3 DNA follows: TGTGCCAGTACTTTGTGGTACAAATTACCCAAAAACATTCAGTACTTC. The variable domain in full, with the rest retrieved from reference TRBV19 and TRBJ2-4, is DGGITQSPKYLFRKEGQNVTLSCEQNLNHDAMYWYRQDPGQGLRLIYYSQIVNDFQKGDIAEGYSVSREKKESFPLTVTSAQKNPTAFYLCASTLWYKLPKNIQYFGAGTRLSVL.